What follows describes a single T cell receptor beta chain. Trimming left V 7 bases short and J 2 bases short, with 11 bases between. The length of the CDR3 is 13 residues. Germline V lookup: CDR1 SGHNT, CDR2 YENEEA. This entry belongs to a study of blood T cell repertoires in COVID-19. Study-level information: Samples came from the United States, Italy and Spain, spanning acute and convalescent COVID-19. The cDNA or gDNA used as material had been derived from T cells, B-cell-depleted T cells, or PBMCs.

Clones were sequenced by immunoSEQ multiplex PCR, and TCRdb holds only the in-frame ones, with some missing. Among 95,000 to 150,000 clones listed, about four fifths were seen once. The J gene is TRBJ2-5, the V gene TRBV11-3; D is uncertain. This sequence was found in a young man with COVID-19, enrolled during active disease. Sequencing was carried out using peripheral blood. CDR3 protein: CASTPGLQETQYF. CDR3 DNA sequence: TGTGCCAGCACCCCTGGGCTGCAAGAGACCCAGTACTTC.